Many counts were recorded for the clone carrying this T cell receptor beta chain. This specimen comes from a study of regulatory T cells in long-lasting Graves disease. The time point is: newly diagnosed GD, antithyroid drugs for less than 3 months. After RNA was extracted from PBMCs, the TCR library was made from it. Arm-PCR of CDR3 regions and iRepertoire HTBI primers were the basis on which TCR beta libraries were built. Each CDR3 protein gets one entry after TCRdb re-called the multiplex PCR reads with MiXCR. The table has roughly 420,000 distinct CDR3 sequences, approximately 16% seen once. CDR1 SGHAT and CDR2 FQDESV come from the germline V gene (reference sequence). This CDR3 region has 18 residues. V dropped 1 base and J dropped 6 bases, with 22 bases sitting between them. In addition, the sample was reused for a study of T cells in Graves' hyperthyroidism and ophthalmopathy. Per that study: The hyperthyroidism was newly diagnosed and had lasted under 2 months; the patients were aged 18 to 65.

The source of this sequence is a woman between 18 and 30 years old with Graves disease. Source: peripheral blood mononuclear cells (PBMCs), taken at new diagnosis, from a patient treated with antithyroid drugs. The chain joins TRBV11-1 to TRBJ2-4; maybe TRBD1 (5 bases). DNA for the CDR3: TGTGCCAGCAGCTTAGGGTACATGGGGCTGGGGCCTGCAAACATTCAGTACTTC. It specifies CASSLGYMGLGPANIQYF. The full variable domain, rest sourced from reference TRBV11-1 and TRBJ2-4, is EAEVAQSPRYKITEKSQAVAFWCDPISGHATLYWYRQILGQGPELLVQFQDESVVDDSQLPKDRFSAERLKGVDSTLKIQPAELGDSAMYLCASSLGYMGLGPANIQYFGAGTRLSVL.